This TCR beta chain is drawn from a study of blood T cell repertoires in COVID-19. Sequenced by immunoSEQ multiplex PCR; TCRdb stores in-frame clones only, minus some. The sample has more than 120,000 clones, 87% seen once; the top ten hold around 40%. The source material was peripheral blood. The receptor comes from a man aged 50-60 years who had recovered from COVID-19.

CDR3 loop: CASSARGLVEKLFF. As DNA, the CDR3 is TGTGCCAGCAGCGCCAGGGGGCTGGTTGAAAAACTGTTTTTT. The chain has TRBV6-5 and TRBJ1-4; 8 nucleotides agree with TRBD1. The ends lost 6 bases at V and 7 bases at J; junction bases unmatched: 7. The germline V gene encodes CDR1 MNHEY and CDR2 SVGAGI. This CDR3 region has 14 residues.